The sequence of this T cell receptor (beta chain) was determined in a study of blood T cell repertoires in COVID-19 (dated by TCRdb to 2018 to 2020). About the study as a whole: Collaborator samples came from the United States, Italy and Spain and covered acute and convalescent phases of COVID-19. Nearly every sample came with metadata listing a de-identified subject ID, COVID-19 status, age in years and sex. Deeply sampled blood TCRbeta repertoires from subjects exposed to, actively infected with, or recovered from COVID-19 were included in the dataset. The prospective study material was composed of cDNA or gDNA derived from T cells, B-cell-depleted T cells, or PBMCs. Where HLA class I and class II types were available, the types were taken from metadata supplied by the sample provider, not from assay-based typing. The repertoires were released in a freely available public database intended as a resource for research on the immune response to SARS-CoV-2. Samples came from the ongoing ImmuneRACE study (first 160 participants) plus 1,254 subjects from 6 global collaborators.

About this clone itself: The target of this receptor is not known. Base qualities are not at hand, and no much larger clone is one base apart.

Study-wide findings and limitations: Clinical and demographic metadata were provided uncurated, with the amount varying by source and participant.

Taken from the germline V gene, the CDR1 and CDR2 loops are SGHNT and YENEEA. From the cysteine through the phenylalanine, the CDR3 covers 13 amino acids. Of all the DNA, just the CDR3 is kept, 39 bases in frame from base 1. The V and J ends are trimmed by 2 bases and 2 bases, leaving 7 bases between them. The immunoSEQ Assay, a bias-controlled multiplex PCR, was used to amplify TCRbeta CDR3 regions from genomic DNA. The original methods were these. Within the assay, amplification of reference gene primers was used to estimate how many nucleated cells each sample contained. To quantify the absolute abundance of each unique TCRbeta CDR3 rearrangement, sequence reads were collapsed and filtered. For each sample, productive Simpson clonality was calculated as the square root of Simpson's diversity index over productive rearrangements. Not all clones reach the TCRdb copy of this immuneACCESS table, which keeps in-frame sequences only. Checked studies attribute under half of the gap to unresolved V genes and leave the rest unexplained. Clone size and the V and J calls come from that table; the DNA yielded D and trimming. A total of about 530,000 clones appear in this sample, around 90% of them only once. The top ten clonotypes cover under 8.5% of the sample.

One collaborating source in Seattle enrolled patients while the patients were actively infected and followed the patients over time throughout the course of disease. Whole blood was collected in K2EDTA tubes by collaborating institutions according to the institutions' own protocols. Collaborator samples were shipped for TCRbeta analysis as frozen whole blood, isolated PBMCs, or DNA extracted from either sample type. The V gene is TRBV11-3 and the J gene is TRBJ2-7, with the D gene too uncertain to name. The sample was peripheral blood. The receptor was isolated from a woman in her 50s with COVID-19, enrolled during active disease. In nucleotide form, the sequence is TGTGCCAGCAGCTTAAGCGATGCCTACGAGCAGTACTTC. Its translation is CASSLSDAYEQYF.